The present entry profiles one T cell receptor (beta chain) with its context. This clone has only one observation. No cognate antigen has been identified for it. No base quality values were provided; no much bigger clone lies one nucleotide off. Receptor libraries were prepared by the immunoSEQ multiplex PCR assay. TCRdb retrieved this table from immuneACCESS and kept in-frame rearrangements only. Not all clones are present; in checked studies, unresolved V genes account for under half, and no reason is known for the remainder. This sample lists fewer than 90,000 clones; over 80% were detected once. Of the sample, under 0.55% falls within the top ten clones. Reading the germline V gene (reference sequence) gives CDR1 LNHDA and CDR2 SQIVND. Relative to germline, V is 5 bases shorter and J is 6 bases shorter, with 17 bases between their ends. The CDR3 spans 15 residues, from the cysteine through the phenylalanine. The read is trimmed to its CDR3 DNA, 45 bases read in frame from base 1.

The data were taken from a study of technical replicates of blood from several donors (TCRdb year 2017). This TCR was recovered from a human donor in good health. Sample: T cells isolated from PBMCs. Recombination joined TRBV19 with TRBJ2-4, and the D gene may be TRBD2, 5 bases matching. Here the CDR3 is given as CASSPRSIEGNIQYF. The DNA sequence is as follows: TGTGCCAGTAGTCCGCGTTCTATAGAGGGAAACATTCAGTACTTC.